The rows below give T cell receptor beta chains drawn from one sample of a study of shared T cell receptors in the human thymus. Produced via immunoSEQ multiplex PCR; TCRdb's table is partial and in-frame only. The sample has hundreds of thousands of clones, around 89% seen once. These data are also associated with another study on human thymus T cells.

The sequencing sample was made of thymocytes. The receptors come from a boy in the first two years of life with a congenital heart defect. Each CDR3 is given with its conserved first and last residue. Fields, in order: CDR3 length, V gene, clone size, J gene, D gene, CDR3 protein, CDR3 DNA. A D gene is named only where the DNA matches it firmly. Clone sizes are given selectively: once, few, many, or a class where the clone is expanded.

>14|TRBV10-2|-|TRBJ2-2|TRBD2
CASSGGRGTGELFF
TGCGCCAGCAGTGGCGGGAGAGGTACCGGGGAGCTGTTTTTT
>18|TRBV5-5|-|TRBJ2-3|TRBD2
CASSLGLAGEWSTDTQYF
TGTGCCAGCAGCTTGGGGCTAGCGGGAGAATGGAGCACAGATACGCAGTATTTT
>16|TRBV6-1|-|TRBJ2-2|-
CASSEVGGGNTGELFF
TGTGCCAGCAGTGAAGTGGGAGGGGGGAACACCGGGGAGCTGTTTTTT
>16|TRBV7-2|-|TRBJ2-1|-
CASSSLHRQGYNEQFF
TGTGCCAGCAGCTCGTTACACAGGCAGGGCTACAATGAGCAGTTCTTC
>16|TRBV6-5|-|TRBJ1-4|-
CASSYRRVDTNEKLFF
TGTGCCAGCAGTTACAGACGGGTCGACACTAATGAAAAACTGTTTTTT
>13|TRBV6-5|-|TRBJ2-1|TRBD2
CASTPGGFDEQFF
TGTGCCAGCACGCCCGGGGGGTTCGATGAGCAGTTCTTC
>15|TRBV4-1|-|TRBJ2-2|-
CASSQVRGRTGELFF
TGCGCCAGCAGCCAAGTAAGGGGTCGCACCGGGGAGCTGTTTTTT
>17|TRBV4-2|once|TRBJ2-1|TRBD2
CASSQGTSSSSYNEQFF
TGTGCCAGCAGCCAGGGGACTAGCAGCAGCTCCTACAATGAGCAGTTCTTC
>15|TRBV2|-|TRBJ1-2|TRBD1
CASRERTGTNYGYTF
TGTGCCAGCAGGGAGAGGACAGGGACTAACTATGGCTACACCTTC
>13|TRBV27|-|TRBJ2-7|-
CASSEYYGHEQYF
TGTGCCAGCAGCGAATATTATGGCCACGAGCAGTACTTC
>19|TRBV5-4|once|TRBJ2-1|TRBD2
CASTRLGTSGRVSYNEQFF
TGTGCCAGCACCCGATTGGGGACTAGCGGGAGGGTCTCCTACAATGAGCAGTTCTTC
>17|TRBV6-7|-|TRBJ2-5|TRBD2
CASSYHLAGGGQETQYF
TGTGCCAGCAGTTATCATCTAGCGGGAGGTGGCCAAGAGACCCAGTACTTC
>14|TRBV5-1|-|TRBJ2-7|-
CASSPPGFPYEQYF
TGCGCCAGCAGCCCCCCGGGGTTCCCCTACGAGCAGTACTTC
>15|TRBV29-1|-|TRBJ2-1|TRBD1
CSVEETGTGGGEQFF
TGCAGCGTTGAAGAAACAGGGACAGGGGGCGGTGAGCAGTTCTTC
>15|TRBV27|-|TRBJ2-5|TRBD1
CASSPRDRVQETQYF
TGTGCCAGCAGTCCGAGGGACAGGGTTCAAGAGACCCAGTACTTC
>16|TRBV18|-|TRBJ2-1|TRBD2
CASSPPTSGSYNEQFF
TGTGCCAGCTCACCCCCCACTAGCGGCTCCTACAATGAGCAGTTCTTC